This T cell receptor (beta chain) is drawn from a study of T-cell reconstitution after alpha-beta-depleted transplantation in children (dated by TCRdb to the mid-2010s). At the level of the whole study: T-cell immune reconstitution after TCRalphabeta/CD19-depleted allogeneic hematopoietic cell transplantation in children was quantitatively tracked in the study by means of TCR repertoire profiling.

Library preparation employed PCR. The run used an Illumina HiSeq 2500. TCR libraries were prepared with molecular barcoding, using unique molecular identifiers to normalize TCRbeta repertoire quantification. TCRdb trimmed public reads at Q25 via fastp, called clones via MiXCR and kept in-frame beta chains. Each CDR3 protein appears once, grouped with its most common genes and DNA. Present in this sample are about a million distinct CDR3 sequences, less than 30% of which were seen just once. About 28% of the sample is taken by the ten largest. General findings and caveats noted by the study authors: The apparently early alphabetaT-cell count recovery about two months after transplant was reportedly dependent on only several hundred rapidly expanded clones derived from non-depleted graft cells. The high TCRbeta diversity at day 60 in some patients was ascribed to recipient T cells and intrathymic progenitors that had survived conditioning. Over the following months the frequencies of hyperexpanded clones went down, and after one year T-cell counts and TCRbeta diversity were mostly credited to newly produced T cells.

In regard to this clonotype: No antigen is known for it. No per-base quality is available; no much larger clone lies one base away.

The treatment or condition label of this sample denotes: allogeneic hematopoietic cell transplantation with graft depleted of TCRalphabeta T cells and CD19 B cells. TCRalphabeta/CD19-depleted allogeneic hematopoietic cell grafts were given to the transplant recipients, all of whom were children. V is cut by 6 bases and J by 4 bases, and the space between the germline ends is 12 bases. From the germline V gene, CDR1 is SQVTM and CDR2 is ANQGSEA. The CDR3 holds 12 amino acids from the cysteine to the phenylalanine. Left in the record is the CDR3 DNA by itself, 36 bases read in frame from the first base.

The TCR was taken from a boy in the first two years of life who had a stem cell transplant for SCID, so the T cells may come from the graft donor. The rearranged chain carries TRBV29-1 and TRBJ1-2; the D region possibly corresponds to TRBD1 (5 bases align). The sequencing here drew on PBMCs, mostly from graft donor cells, taken 360 days after TCRalphabeta/CD19-depleted stem cell transplant. DNA sequence: TGCAGCGTGAACCAGGGTAGCTATGGCTACACCTTC. The resulting protein is CSVNQGSYGYTF.